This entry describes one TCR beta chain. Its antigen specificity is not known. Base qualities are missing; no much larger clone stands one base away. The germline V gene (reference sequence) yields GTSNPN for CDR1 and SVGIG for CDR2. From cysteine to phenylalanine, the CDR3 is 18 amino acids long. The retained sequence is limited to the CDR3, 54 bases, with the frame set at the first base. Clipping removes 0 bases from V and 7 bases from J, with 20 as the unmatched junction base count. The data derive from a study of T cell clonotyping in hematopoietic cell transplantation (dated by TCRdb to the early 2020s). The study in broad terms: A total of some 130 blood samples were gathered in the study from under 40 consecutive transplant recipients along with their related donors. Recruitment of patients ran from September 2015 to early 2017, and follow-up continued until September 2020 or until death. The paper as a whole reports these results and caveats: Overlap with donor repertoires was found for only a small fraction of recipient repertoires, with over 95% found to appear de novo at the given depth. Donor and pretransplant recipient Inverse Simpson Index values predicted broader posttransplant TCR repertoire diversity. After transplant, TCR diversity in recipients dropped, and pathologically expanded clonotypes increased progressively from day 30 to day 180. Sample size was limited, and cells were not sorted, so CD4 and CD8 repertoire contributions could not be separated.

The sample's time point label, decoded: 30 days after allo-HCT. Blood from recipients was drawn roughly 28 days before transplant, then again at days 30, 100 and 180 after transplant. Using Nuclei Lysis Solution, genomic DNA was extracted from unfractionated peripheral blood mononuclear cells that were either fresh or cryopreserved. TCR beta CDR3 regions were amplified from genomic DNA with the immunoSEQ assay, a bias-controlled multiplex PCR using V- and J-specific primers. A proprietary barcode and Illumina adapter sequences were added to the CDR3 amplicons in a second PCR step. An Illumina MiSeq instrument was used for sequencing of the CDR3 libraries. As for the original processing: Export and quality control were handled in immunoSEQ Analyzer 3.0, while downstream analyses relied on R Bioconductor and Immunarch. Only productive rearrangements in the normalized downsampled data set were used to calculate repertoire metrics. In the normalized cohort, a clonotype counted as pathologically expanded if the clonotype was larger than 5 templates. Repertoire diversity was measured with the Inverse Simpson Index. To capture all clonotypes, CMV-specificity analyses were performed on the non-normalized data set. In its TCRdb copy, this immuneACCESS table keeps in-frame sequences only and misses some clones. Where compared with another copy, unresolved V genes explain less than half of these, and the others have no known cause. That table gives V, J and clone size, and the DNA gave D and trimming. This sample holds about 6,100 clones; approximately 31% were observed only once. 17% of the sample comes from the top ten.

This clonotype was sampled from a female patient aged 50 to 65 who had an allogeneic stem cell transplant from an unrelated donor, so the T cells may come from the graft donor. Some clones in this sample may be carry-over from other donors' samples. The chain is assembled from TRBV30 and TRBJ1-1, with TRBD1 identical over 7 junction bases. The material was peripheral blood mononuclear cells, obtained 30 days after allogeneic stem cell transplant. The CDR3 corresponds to CAWSVVLTRDRLPDEAFF. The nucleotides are TGTGCCTGGAGTGTAGTCTTGACCCGGGACAGACTACCAGATGAAGCTTTCTTT.